The clone carrying this T cell receptor beta chain was observed a handful of times. These data are taken from a study of radiotherapy plus CTLA-4 blockade in lung cancer. Measured with immunoSEQ multiplex PCR; TCRdb has only the in-frame clones, and not every one. The top ten hold less than 4% of the sample, which has roughly 90,000 clones, 78% seen once. The CDR3 consists of 14 residues. The germline CDR1 and CDR2 sequences are MGHRA and YSYEKL. Trimming shortened V by 1 base and J by 9 bases, and 13 bases separated the two germline ends. Source: peripheral blood, taken from a patient treated with radiotherapy plus ipilimumab. The source is a human donor with non-small cell lung cancer who had a partial response to radiotherapy plus ipilimumab. Some clones in this sample may be carry-over from other donors' samples. This rearrangement joins TRBV4-1 to TRBJ1-5; D is unclear. CDR3 bases: TGCGCCAGCAGCCAAGCCACGGGAATGGGGCCCCAGCATTTT. This translates into CASSQATGMGPQHF.